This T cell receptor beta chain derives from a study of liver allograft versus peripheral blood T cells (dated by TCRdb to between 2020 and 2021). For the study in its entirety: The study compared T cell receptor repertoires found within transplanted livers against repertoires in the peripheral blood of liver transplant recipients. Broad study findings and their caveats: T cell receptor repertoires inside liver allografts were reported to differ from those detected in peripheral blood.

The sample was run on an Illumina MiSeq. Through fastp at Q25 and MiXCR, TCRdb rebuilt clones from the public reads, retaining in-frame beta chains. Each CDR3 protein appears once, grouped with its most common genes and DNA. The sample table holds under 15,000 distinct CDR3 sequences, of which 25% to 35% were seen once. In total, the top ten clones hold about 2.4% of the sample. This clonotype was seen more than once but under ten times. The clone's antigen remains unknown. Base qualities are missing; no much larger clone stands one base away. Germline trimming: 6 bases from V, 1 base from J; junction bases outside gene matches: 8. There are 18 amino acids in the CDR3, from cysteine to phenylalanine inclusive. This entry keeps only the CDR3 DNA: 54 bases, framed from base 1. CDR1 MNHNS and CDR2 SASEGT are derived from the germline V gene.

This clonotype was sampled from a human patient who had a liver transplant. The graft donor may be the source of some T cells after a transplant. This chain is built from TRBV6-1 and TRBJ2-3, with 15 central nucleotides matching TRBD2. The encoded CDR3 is CASRRGLAGGGGTDTQYF. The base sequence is TGTGCCAGCAGGCGGGGACTAGCGGGAGGAGGGGGCACAGATACGCAGTATTTT.